This note documents a single TCR beta chain sequence. The antigen remains undetermined. V was clipped by 4 bases and J by 2 bases, with 5 bases between them. Germline V CDR1 and CDR2: SNHLY, FYNNEI. The CDR3 totals 12 residues. Data came from immunoSEQ multiplex PCR; TCRdb stores just in-frame clones and leaves some out. This sample has some 150,000 clones, with approximately 92% found just once. The data stem from a study of T cell responses to AZD1222 COVID-19 vaccine. Points from the study as a whole: Spike as a whole was targeted by vaccine-associated CD4 TCRs, dominant at 160-218 and 743-854.

The specimen was peripheral blood, collected 28 days after the second AZD1222 dose. This receptor was taken from an adult who received the AZD1222 COVID-19 vaccine. The J gene is TRBJ2-5, the V gene TRBV2; D unclear. The CDR3: CASSALQETQYF. As DNA, the CDR3 is TGTGCCAGCAGTGCCCTTCAAGAGACCCAGTACTTC.